This record covers a single T cell receptor (beta chain). Its antigen remains unidentified. TRB rearrangements were amplified by multiplex PCR using a touch-down protocol with TRB-A and TRB-B primer pools mixed in one tube. Illumina adapters and sample indices were added to the amplicons through two consecutive PCR reactions using Phusion HS II polymerase. After gel purification with the NucleoSpin Gel and PCR Clean-up kit, the amplicons were quantified by Qubit and checked for quality on an Agilent 2100 Bioanalyzer. Sequencing of the libraries was performed on an Illumina MiSeq with 600-cycle, single-indexed, paired-end runs. The published analysis was carried out like this. TRB reads were aligned and assembled with MiXCR version 2.1.12 using the default MiXCR reference library. A clone was defined by each unique CDR3 nucleotide sequence, and analysis was restricted to productive sequences with at least two reads. Repertoire diversity was assessed by alpha-parameterized diversity profiles (alpha 0 to 5), including Shannon (alpha 1) and Simpson (alpha 2) indices, computed with an R script. Combinatorial TRB VJ usage was calculated with the tcR package and was compared between cohorts by principal component analysis performed with ade4. GLIPH clustering of TCRbeta CDR3s was carried out on cohort pairs matched by age and read depth, and cluster frequencies were compared by Wilcoxon test. TCRdb reprocessed the sequencing reads and holds a single record per CDR3 protein sequence, with no DNA. These V and J calls rely on TCRdb rather than the paper's analysis. The sample's table lists a count of 8,500 to 9,000 distinct CDR3 sequences. The ten top clones hold around 4% of the sample.

The sample is drawn from a study of T cell clusters in autoimmune cytopenias (dated by TCRdb to between 2018 and 2021). Study-wide context: The median TRB sequencing depth was around 49,000 reads per sample, and the median number of distinct TRB clonotypes was around 2,300 per sample. In autoimmune cytopenia patients, peripheral blood TRB and IGH repertoires were sequenced during active disease and over treatment follow-up, together with healthy, CLL and autoimmune hepatitis controls. The study was designed to test whether a disease-specific immune repertoire signature usable as a blood-based biomarker is carried by autoimmune cytopenia patients. Findings and caveats that apply to the study as a whole: Healthy donors showed 2.5 to 3.5-fold more exclusive TRB clusters than active autoimmune hepatitis patients, consistent with an autoimmunity-wide signature. The T cell clusters were defined only in silico, and the functional role of the clusters still needed to be validated experimentally. TRB repertoire shifts, with less even repertoires observed in secondary cytopenia and CLL, were mostly attributed to lymphoma bias rather than autoimmunity. GLIPH results suggested that primary autoimmune cytopenia patients were missing physiological T cell clusters, with 51 clusters found only in healthy donors compared with about 16 found only in patients. In the comparison of secondary cytopenia with CLL, the cluster-lack signature was not observed, apparently because the dominant lymphoma-associated repertoire masked the signature.

Spanning cysteine to phenylalanine, the CDR3 consists of 18 amino acids. No DNA is recorded. The CDR1 and CDR2 encoded by the germline V gene (reference sequence) are LNHDA and SQIVND. Per sample, around 250 ng of peripheral blood genomic DNA, approximately 37,500 genome equivalents, was used for TRB amplification. The source of this sequence is a human donor with an autoimmune cytopenia or autoimmune hepatitis (not recorded which). This sequence uses TRBV19 and TRBJ1-5; TCRdb names TRBD1, which stays unverified in the absence of DNA. The sample taken for sequencing was peripheral blood. The CDR3 reads CASTRLRRFDREGQPQHF.